This T cell receptor beta chain stems from a study of PD-1 blockade in classical Hodgkin lymphoma. Time point defined: cycle 4 day 1 (C4D1), after around six weeks of nivolumab. Each of the patients experienced relapse following autologous stem cell transplantation, and their brentuximab vedotin exposure differed. It was by magnetic negative selection that CD4+ T cells were purified from thawed PBMCs. The CDR3 has 19 amino acids. Germline loops: CDR1 SGHNT, CDR2 YYREEE (reference sequence). V shed 3 bases and J 1 base; nucleotides not matched to a gene: 18. Method: immunoSEQ multiplex PCR; TCRdb's copy keeps in-frame clones and lacks some. The table lists under 20,000 clones, roughly 80% of them singletons. Findings of the study overall: TCR diversity rose significantly by C4D1 in CD4+ but not CD8+ cells.

Details on this clone: The antigen is unknown.

This chain joins TRBV5-4 and TRBJ2-7; 8 bases align to TRBD2. Sample: CD4+ T cells from blood, taken before the fourth cycle of nivolumab. This TCR came from a human donor with classical Hodgkin lymphoma. CDR3 residues: CASSYTRFRVGTRSYEQYF. The CDR3 nucleotides read TGTGCCAGCAGCTACACCCGTTTCAGGGTTGGGACTAGGTCCTACGAGCAGTACTTC.